This TCR beta chain originates from a study of T cell responses to AZD1222 COVID-19 vaccine. Study observations and caveats: Targets within unmutated variant regions were reportedly found for nearly half of spike-specific TCRs. In a largely white British group with more females than males, clonal diversity was possibly underestimated.

Method: immunoSEQ multiplex PCR; TCRdb's copy keeps in-frame clones and lacks some. The data hold about 42,000 clones, with about 91% observed a single time. Of note for this clone: What it recognizes is unknown.

CDR3 length: 11 amino acids. This TCR was recovered from an adult who received the AZD1222 COVID-19 vaccine. The chain carries TRBV21-1 and TRBJ1-1. TRBV21-1 is tagged as a pseudogene. The sequencing here drew on peripheral blood, taken 28 days after the second AZD1222 dose. The CDR3 nucleotides read TGTGCCAGCAGCAAAGCCCGTAGCGCTTTCTTT. It codes for CASSKARSAFF.